The 22 T cell receptor beta chains given below trace back to one sample, sequenced in a study of blood T cell repertoires in COVID-19. Clones were sequenced by immunoSEQ multiplex PCR, and TCRdb holds only the in-frame ones, with some missing. The table has 250,000 or so clones, about nine tenths seen once. Sequencing was done on a sample of PBMCs or T cells enriched from blood (not recorded which). These receptors originate from a young woman who had recovered from COVID-19.

This sequence joins TRBV27 and TRBJ2-3; 10 positions agree with TRBD2. Trimming removed 5 bases from V and 1 base from J; junction bases left unmatched: 9. The germline gives CDR1 MNHEY, CDR2 SMNVEV (reference sequence). The CDR3 is made up of 17 amino acids. In nucleotides, the CDR3 is TGTGCCAGCAGTCACACCTTGGGGACTAGCGGCACAGATACGCAGTATTTT. It encodes CASSHTLGTSGTDTQYF.

The genes are TRBV30 and TRBJ2-3; 7 bases align to TRBD1. From germline, CDR1 is GTSNPN and CDR2 SVGIG (reference sequence). Trimming took 1 base from V and 2 from J; bases not matched to a gene: 12. The CDR3 is made up of 17 amino acids. The CDR3 loop is CAWSGRGGGSSTDTQYF. The CDR3 DNA reads as TGTGCCTGGAGTGGGAGAGGGGGCGGATCCTCCACAGATACGCAGTATTTT. Combining the CDR3 with reference TRBV30 and TRBJ2-3 gives the whole variable domain SQTIHQWPATLVQPVGSPLSLECTVEGTSNPNLYWYRQAAGRGLQLLFYSVGIGQISSEVPQNLSASRPQDRQFILSSKKLLLSDSGFYLCAWSGRGGGSSTDTQYFGPGTRLTVL.

This chain uses TRBV28 with TRBJ2-1, with 10 nucleotides matching TRBD2. Germline CDR1 MDHEN, CDR2 SYDVKM. V was clipped by 5 bases and J by 8 bases; unmatched bases: 27. The CDR3 runs 21 residues. The CDR3, as DNA: TGTGCCAGCAGTCACCCTACTAGCGGGATGAACCGGGTGCGGGATTACGATGAGCAGTTCTTC. This codes for CASSHPTSGMNRVRDYDEQFF. Together with reference TRBV28 and TRBJ2-1, the CDR3 gives the full variable domain: DVKVTQSSRYLVKRTGEKVFLECVQDMDHENMFWYRQDPGLGLRLIYFSYDVKMKEKGDIPEGYSVSREKKERFSLILESASTNQTSMYLCASSHPTSGMNRVRDYDEQFFGPGTRLTVL.

The chain is built from TRBV10-3 and TRBJ1-3; the match to TRBD1 covers 9 bases. CDR3 length: 17 residues. Germline lookup yields CDR1 ENHRY and CDR2 SYGVKD. V gave up 6 bases and J gave up 0 bases; unmatched junction bases: 9. CDR3 sequence (DNA): TGTGCCATCAGGAGGGACAGGGCCGAAAGCTCTGGAAACACCATATATTTT. Translation gives CAIRRDRAESSGNTIYF.

The V gene is TRBV6-2 or TRBV6-3, the J gene TRBJ1-6; D might be TRBD1 (5 bases). The CDR3 is 17 residues long. The germline V gene encodes CDR1 MNHEY and CDR2 SVGEGT. Trimming shortened V by 2 bases and J by 0 bases, and 11 bases separated the two germline ends. The CDR3 bases are TGTGCCAGCAGTTACGCCCAGGACACCTCCTATAATTCACCCCTCCACTTT. This translates into CASSYAQDTSYNSPLHF.

V usage is TRBV7-6 and J usage is TRBJ2-3, with 10 bases lining up with TRBD2. J was trimmed by 5 bases and V by 5 bases; bases with no gene match: 7. CDR1 is SGHVS and CDR2 is FNYEAQ in the germline V gene. This CDR3 comprises 15 residues. CDR3 region: CASSQQREGEDTQYF. The CDR3 DNA follows: TGTGCCAGCAGCCAACAGCGGGAGGGGGAAGATACGCAGTATTTT.

The chain joins TRBV7-2 to TRBJ2-3; 9 nucleotides line up with TRBD2. Germline V CDR1 and CDR2: SGHTA, FQGNSA. Losses at the gene ends were 3 bases for V and 2 bases for J; bases not matched to a gene: 6. CDR3 size: 16 residues. CDR3: CASSFLSGGSTDTQYF. CDR3 DNA sequence: TGTGCCAGCAGCTTCCTTAGCGGGGGATCCACAGATACGCAGTATTTT.

The V and J genes are TRBV19 and TRBJ2-5; 10 bases fit TRBD2. This CDR3 spans 18 amino acids. With 3 bases clipped from V and 2 bases from J, the junction kept 12 bases outside the gene matches. In germline, CDR1 is LNHDA, CDR2 SQIVND (reference sequence). The CDR3 sequence is CASSISRASGGIQETQYF. Here the CDR3 DNA reads TGTGCCAGTAGTATCAGTCGGGCTAGCGGGGGTATTCAAGAGACCCAGTACTTC.

J is TRBJ2-2 and V is TRBV11-2, with 8 nucleotides matching TRBD2. V shed 2 bases and J 5 bases; nucleotides not matched to a gene: 10. The CDR3 is 17 residues long. Germline loops: CDR1 SGHAT, CDR2 FQNNGV. Written as DNA, the CDR3 is TGTGCCAGCAGCTTACCCAGGACTAGCAGTATTACCGGGGAGCTGTTTTTT. Encoded protein: CASSLPRTSSITGELFF.

The table lists this clone with a count of one. The chain couples TRBV6-5 to TRBJ1-2, with D unresolved. The V end lost 6 bases, the J end lost 5 bases, and 16 bases lay between the germline ends. Germline loops: CDR1 MNHEY, CDR2 SVGAGI. The CDR3 is 14 residues long. The CDR3 loop reads CASSRERTGYGYTF. The CDR3 bases are TGTGCCAGCAGCCGCGAACGGACTGGGTATGGCTACACCTTC.

The chain recombines TRBV19 with TRBJ1-2, with 8 bases lining up with TRBD1. V dropped 6 bases and J dropped 4; count of bases not matched to a gene: 13. From germline, CDR1 is LNHDA and CDR2 SQIVND (reference sequence). This CDR3 comprises 16 residues. CDR3 protein: CASRPQTGEVVYGYTF. CDR3 in DNA: TGTGCCAGTAGACCGCAGACAGGGGAAGTAGTCTATGGCTACACCTTC.

The chain couples TRBV24-1 to TRBJ2-3, with D perhaps matching TRBD1 (6 bases). The CDR3 has 15 amino acids. The ends were cut back, 3 bases at V and 6 bases at J, with 15 bases in the middle. Per germline, CDR1 KGHDR and CDR2 SFDVKD. The chain's CDR3 is CATSDRNDRKDTQYF. In nucleotides, the CDR3 is TGTGCCACCAGTGATCGAAACGACAGGAAGGATACGCAGTATTTT.

The rearrangement joins TRBV7-9 to TRBJ2-3; TRBD2 is a possible D gene (6 bases). The CDR3 loop spans 15 amino acids. Looked up from germline, CDR1 is SEHNR and CDR2 is FQNEAQ (reference sequence). V lost 1 base to trimming and J lost 6 bases, with 14 bases between them. The DNA for the CDR3 is TGTGCCAGCAGCTTAGACGGGGGTAGTCATGATACGCAGTATTTT. Translating gives CASSLDGGSHDTQYF.

The chain combines TRBV29-1 with TRBJ1-2; the D gene is possibly TRBD1 (5 bases). V lost 0 bases to trimming and J lost 10 bases, with 12 bases between them. CDR1 and CDR2 from the germline V gene are SQVTM and ANQGSEA. The CDR3 covers 12 residues. In nucleotides, the CDR3 is TGCAGCGTTGAAGATCTCGGGGGGACCTACACCTTC. Amino acid sequence: CSVEDLGGTYTF.

CDR3 nucleotide sequence: TGTGCCAGCGTAACAAGCAATCAGCCCCAGCATTTT. Translation: CASVTSNQPQHF. J is TRBJ1-5 and V is TRBV28, with unresolved D. V was pared by 8 bases and J by 1 base, with 6 bases between. The CDR3 is 12 residues long. Germline V gene lookup returns CDR1 MDHEN and CDR2 SYDVKM.

The V call is TRBV18, the J call TRBJ1-1; possibly TRBD1 for D (6 bases). Trimming removed 6 bases from V and 1 base from J, with 12 bases in between. Germline CDR1 is KGHSH and CDR2 is LQKENI. The CDR3 is 14 residues long. The CDR3 loop reads CASSREGGNTEAFF. In DNA form, the CDR3 reads TGTGCCAGCTCTCGGGAGGGGGGGAACACTGAAGCTTTCTTT.

The rearrangement joins TRBV6-2 or TRBV6-3 to TRBJ2-7, with 10 positions matching TRBD2. Per the germline V gene, CDR1 is MNHEY and CDR2 is SVGEGT. V shed 5 bases, J shed 3 bases, and the junction held 4 bases outside the gene matches. The CDR3 has 14 residues. CDR3 nucleotide sequence: TGTGCCAGCAGTCGGACTAGCGGATACTACGAGCAGTACTTC. As protein: CASSRTSGYYEQYF.

V gene TRBV2 combines with J gene TRBJ1-4; D is unresolved. Trimming removed 10 bases at V and 9 bases at J, with 21 bases between. Germline lookup yields CDR1 SNHLY and CDR2 FYNNEI. The CDR3 has 14 amino acids. CDR3 protein: CAISRSSEAKKLFF. CDR3 in DNA: TGTGCCATCTCTAGGAGCTCCGAGGCGAAAAAACTGTTTTTT.

J is TRBJ2-3 and V is TRBV5-4, with 11 bases matching TRBD2. J gave up 2 bases and V 6 bases, and 5 bases lay outside the gene matches. The CDR3 length is 15 residues. Germline CDR1 is SGHNT and CDR2 is YYREEE (reference sequence). Here the CDR3 reads CASTLLAGVTDTQYF. CDR3 in DNA: TGTGCCAGCACCCTACTAGCGGGAGTCACAGATACGCAGTATTTT.

V and J are TRBV13 and TRBJ1-1; 7 bases fit TRBD1. Germline CDR1 and CDR2: PRHDT and FYEKMQ (reference sequence). The CDR3 totals 16 residues. V shed 4 bases and J 1 base; nucleotides not matched to a gene: 9. The CDR3 is CASSSRRDSANTEAFF. CDR3 bases: TGTGCCAGCAGCTCGCGCCGGGACAGCGCGAACACTGAAGCTTTCTTT.

This clone occurred once. This chain joins TRBV28 and TRBJ1-4; D may be TRBD1 (5 bases). V was pared by 11 bases and J by 6 bases, with 31 bases between. Germline CDR1 MDHEN, CDR2 SYDVKM. This CDR3 spans 18 amino acids. The CDR3 loop is CAVRLSGWSYGYHEKLFF. In nucleotides, the CDR3 is TGTGCCGTCCGCCTTTCAGGGTGGAGTTATGGGTATCATGAAAAACTGTTTTTT. Combining the CDR3 with reference TRBV28 and TRBJ1-4 gives the whole variable domain DVKVTQSSRYLVKRTGEKVFLECVQDMDHENMFWYRQDPGLGLRLIYFSYDVKMKEKGDIPEGYSVSREKKERFSLILESASTNQTSMYLCAVRLSGWSYGYHEKLFFGSGTQLSVL.

This clone occurred a few times. V usage is TRBV3-1 (or the pseudogene TRBV3-2) and J usage is TRBJ2-2, with D perhaps matching TRBD1 (6 bases). V lost 1 base, J lost 5 bases, and 17 bases lay in between. The germline gives CDR1 LGHDT, CDR2 YNNKEL (reference sequence). The CDR3 runs 17 residues. The CDR3 nucleotides read TGTGCCAGCAGCCAAGTTCTTACCTCAGGGGTTACCGGGGAGCTGTTTTTT. Its protein is CASSQVLTSGVTGELFF.